This record covers a single T cell receptor (beta chain). Produced via immunoSEQ multiplex PCR; TCRdb's table is partial and in-frame only. Among about 70,000 clones listed, roughly 89% were seen once. CDR1 is LNHDA and CDR2 is SQIVND in the germline V gene (reference sequence). Trimming removed 5 bases from V and 5 bases from J; junction bases left unmatched: 5. The CDR3 loop spans 14 amino acids. This sample stems from a study of technical replicates of blood from a handful of donors. Sequenced input: T cells isolated from PBMCs. The chain recombines TRBV19 with TRBJ1-5, with TRBD1 identical over 8 bases. This TCR was recovered from a human donor in good health. The chain's CDR3 is CASSLTGGDQPQHF. The CDR3 nucleotides are TGTGCCAGTAGTCTCACAGGGGGGGATCAGCCCCAGCATTTT.